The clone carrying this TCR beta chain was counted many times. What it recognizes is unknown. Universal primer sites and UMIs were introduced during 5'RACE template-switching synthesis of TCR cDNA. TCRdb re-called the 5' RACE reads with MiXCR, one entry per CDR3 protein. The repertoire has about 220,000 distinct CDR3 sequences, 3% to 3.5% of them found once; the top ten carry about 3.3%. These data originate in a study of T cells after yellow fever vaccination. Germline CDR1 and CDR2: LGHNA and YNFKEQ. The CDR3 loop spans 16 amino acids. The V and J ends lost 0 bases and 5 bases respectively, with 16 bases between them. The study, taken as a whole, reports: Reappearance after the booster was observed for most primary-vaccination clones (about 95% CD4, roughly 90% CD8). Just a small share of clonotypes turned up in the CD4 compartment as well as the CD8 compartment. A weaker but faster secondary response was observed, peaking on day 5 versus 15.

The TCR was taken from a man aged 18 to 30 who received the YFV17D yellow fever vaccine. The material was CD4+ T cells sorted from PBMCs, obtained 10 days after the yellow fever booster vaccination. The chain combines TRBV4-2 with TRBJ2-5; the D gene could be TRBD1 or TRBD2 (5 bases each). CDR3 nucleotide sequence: TGTGCCAGCAGCCAAGAAGGGTCAGCGGCAGGGGAGACCCAGTACTTC. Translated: CASSQEGSAAGETQYF.